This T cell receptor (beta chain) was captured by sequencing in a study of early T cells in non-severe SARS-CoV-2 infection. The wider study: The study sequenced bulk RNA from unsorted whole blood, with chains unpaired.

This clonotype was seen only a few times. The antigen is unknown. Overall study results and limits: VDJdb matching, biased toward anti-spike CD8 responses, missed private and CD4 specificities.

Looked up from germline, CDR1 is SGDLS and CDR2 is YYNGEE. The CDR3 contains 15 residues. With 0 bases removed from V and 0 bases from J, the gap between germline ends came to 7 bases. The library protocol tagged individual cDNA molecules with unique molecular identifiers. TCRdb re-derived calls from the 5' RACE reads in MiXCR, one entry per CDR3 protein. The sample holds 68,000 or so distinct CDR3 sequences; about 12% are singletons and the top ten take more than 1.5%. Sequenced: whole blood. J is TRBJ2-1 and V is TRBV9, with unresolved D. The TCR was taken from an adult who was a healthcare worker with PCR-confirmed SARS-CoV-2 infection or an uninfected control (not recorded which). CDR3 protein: CASSVVPISYNEQFF. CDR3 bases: TGTGCCAGCAGCGTAGTCCCGATCTCCTACAATGAGCAGTTCTTC.